This T cell receptor (beta chain) was sequenced for a study of PD-L1 blockade in urothelial cancer. Study at large: Once treatment had started, blood was analyzed at 3 weeks (second dose) and again at 6 weeks. Blood samples had a median of 141,255 T cells. Study-wide results and caveats: At 3 weeks on treatment, tumor-associated clones expanded more with durable benefit.

Each PCR reaction had synthetic TCR analog templates spiked into it. Profiling relied on immunoSEQ multiplex PCR, and the TCRdb table lists in-frame clones only, not all of them. The table has about 81,000 clones, roughly nine tenths seen once. A word on this clone: Its antigen is undetermined.

Germline loops: CDR1 KGHSH, CDR2 LQKENI. The germline V and J ends were trimmed by 3 bases and 7 bases, with 16 bases remaining between them. CDR3 length: 15 amino acids. As for time point: pretreatment peripheral blood. The sample consisted of PBMCs, taken around atezolizumab (anti-PD-L1) treatment. The TCR comes from a woman older than 75 with urothelial cancer. The chain joins TRBV18 to TRBJ2-1, with D maybe TRBD2 (5 bases). CDR3 sequence: CASSPAAGIGNEQFF. The DNA of the CDR3 is TGTGCCAGCTCACCCGCCGCGGGTATAGGGAATGAGCAGTTCTTC.